This T cell receptor (beta chain) was documented in a study of PD-L1 blockade in urothelial cancer. Looking at the study overall: As for prior chemotherapy regimens, patients had received 0 to 3. Researchers looked at the blood 3 weeks (second dose) and 6 weeks after treatment began.

Added to each PCR by spiking were synthetic TCR analog templates. The data were produced by immunoSEQ multiplex PCR, yet TCRdb's version contains in-frame clones alone and is incomplete. The top ten hold under 10% of the sample, which has 75,000 to 100,000 clones, less than 90% seen once. Time point: peripheral blood 6 weeks after treatment start. The CDR3 totals 15 residues. The V gene's germline CDR1 is SNHLY and CDR2 FYNNEI. The J segment lost 2 bases and the V segment lost 10 bases, leaving 12 bases of the junction unmatched. Overall study findings and caveats: Pretreatment clonality of the blood TCR repertoire below the median was predictive of superior survival.

A word on this clone: What it binds is not known.

The chain couples TRBV2 to TRBJ1-2; 8 nucleotides line up with TRBD1. The sequencing used PBMCs, collected around atezolizumab (anti-PD-L1) treatment. This clonotype originated in a man between 65 and 79 years old with urothelial cancer. The CDR3: CATEMTGALNYGYTF. DNA of the CDR3: TGTGCCACAGAGATGACAGGGGCCTTGAACTATGGCTACACCTTC.